The clone carrying this T cell receptor beta chain has a count of ten or more. Its target is unknown. The sample is drawn from a study of identical twins. This CDR3 comprises 16 residues. Germline V gives CDR1 SEHNR, CDR2 FQNEAQ (reference sequence). V lost 5 bases and J 3 bases, leaving 19 bases between the germline ends. The study, taken as a whole, reports: Fewer insertions marked abundant cord blood beta clonotypes; young adult naive trended weakly, memory not at all.

TCRdb re-analysed the 5' RACE reads in MiXCR, keeping a single row per CDR3 protein. The sample yields fewer than 800,000 distinct CDR3 sequences, just over 7% seen once. The same sample was also used in a study of yellow fever vaccine responses in identical twins.

This clonotype originated in a woman under 30 in good health. Sequenced: PBMCs. This chain joins TRBV7-9 and TRBJ1-2; D is perhaps TRBD1 (6 bases). DNA of the CDR3: TGTGCCAGCAGCCCACCGTTGCCAGGGGAGGACTATGGCTACACCTTC. Its translation is CASSPPLPGEDYGYTF.